These 24 T cell receptor beta chains originate from one sample sequenced in a study of Tregs in tolerant kidney transplant recipients (dated by TCRdb to the late 2010s). Library prep was done by the immunoSEQ multiplex PCR assay. This immuneACCESS table, as held by TCRdb, lists in-frame sequences with V and J called but not all clones. Of the missing ones, under half trace to an unresolved V gene in checked studies; the others have no known cause. A total of approximately 99,000 clones appear in this sample, around 91% of them only once. The ten largest clones add up to more than 0.3% of the sample. The sample's time point, from its label and the paper: blood sample drawn before combined kidney and bone marrow transplant. The material was CD4+ T cells from blood, obtained before the transplant. Receptors were obtained from a human donor who received a combined kidney and bone marrow transplant.

The chain employs TRBV5-1 and TRBJ2-2; 8 bases align to TRBD1. Germline trimming cut 4 bases from V and 5 bases from J; bases unmatched to any gene: 10. The germline CDR1 and CDR2 sequences are SGHRS and YFSETQ. CDR3 length: 16 amino acids. The CDR3 reads CASSLVPGGMTGELFF. CDR3 DNA sequence: TGCGCCAGCAGCCTGGTGCCAGGGGGCATGACCGGGGAGCTGTTTTTT.

The V and J genes are TRBV5-1 and TRBJ2-3; D is unclear. V dropped 3 bases and J dropped 1 base, with 6 bases sitting between them. Germline CDR1 and CDR2: SGHRS and YFSETQ. CDR3 size: 13 residues. CDR3 in DNA: TGCGCCAGCAGCTCCATTGGCACAGATACGCAGTATTTT. As protein: CASSSIGTDTQYF.

V and J are TRBV5-6 and TRBJ2-3, with TRBD1 matching 8 bases. The CDR3 is 16 amino acids. Germline CDR1 is SGHDT and CDR2 is YYEEEE. V lost 4 bases, J lost 2 bases, and 9 bases stayed unmatched. Here the CDR3 reads CASSGATGAFTDTQYF. Here the CDR3 DNA reads TGTGCCAGCAGCGGGGCGACAGGGGCCTTCACAGATACGCAGTATTTT.

The rearrangement uses TRBV28 and TRBJ2-2, with D tentatively TRBD1 (6 bases). Trimming took off 5 bases at V and 4 bases at J, with 14 bases between the two ends. The germline V gene has CDR1 MDHEN and CDR2 SYDVKM. The length of the CDR3 is 15 residues. CDR3: CASSRGSTSTGELFF. DNA of the CDR3: TGTGCCAGCAGTAGGGGGAGTACAAGCACCGGGGAGCTGTTTTTT.

The chain has TRBV2 and TRBJ2-2; 13 bases line up with TRBD2. The V gene's germline CDR1 is SNHLY and CDR2 FYNNEI. The CDR3 contains 13 residues. J was trimmed by 6 bases and V by 8 bases; bases with no gene match: 0. The CDR3 DNA sequence: TGTGCCAGCGGACTAGCGGGGGCCGGGGAGCTGTTTTTT. It yields the protein CASGLAGAGELFF.

The gene calls are TRBV2 and TRBJ1-1; D may be TRBD1 (6 bases). CDR1 is SNHLY and CDR2 is FYNNEI in the germline V gene. The CDR3 runs 12 residues. V shed 6 bases and J shed 4 bases, with 9 bases lying between them. CDR3 sequence reads: CASRRGGTEAFF. CDR3 coding DNA: TGTGCCAGCAGAAGGGGGGGCACTGAAGCTTTCTTT.

With regard to this clone: In this CDR3 the conserved last residue, phenylalanine or tryptophan, is missing, so a read error is likely. It is unclear where the CDR3 begins or ends on the DNA, so no DNA is shown, and the CDR3 is as TCRdb lists it. The J gene is TRBJ1-1, the V gene TRBV5-6. Germline V gene data show CDR1 as SGHDT and CDR2 as YYEEEE. The CDR3 length equals 12 residues, ends included. The CDR3 sequence: CASSLGSGPSHL.

The chain couples TRBV28 to TRBJ2-7; D is perhaps TRBD2 (6 bases). This CDR3 spans 15 amino acids. With 2 bases removed from V and 4 bases from J, the gap between germline ends came to 15 bases. Germline CDR1 and CDR2: MDHEN and SYDVKM. CDR3 nucleotides: TGTGCCAGCAGTTTAGGCGGGGTCGGAACTTACGAGCAGTACTTC. It specifies CASSLGGVGTYEQYF.

In its sample, this clone was seen many times. The chain has TRBV28 and TRBJ2-7, with a tentative D call TRBD2 (5 bases). Trimming took off 1 base at V and 2 bases at J, with 12 bases between the two ends. The CDR3 length is 15 residues. Germline V gene sequence: CDR1 MDHEN, CDR2 SYDVKM. CDR3 coding DNA: TGTGCCAGCAGTTTATACCCCGACGGGGCCTACGAGCAGTACTTC. Amino acid sequence: CASSLYPDGAYEQYF.

This rearrangement joins TRBV6-5 to TRBJ1-1; possible D gene TRBD1, 5 bases. V was pared by 2 bases and J by 0 bases, with 13 bases between. CDR3 length: 16 residues. Germline CDR1 reads MNHEY; CDR2 reads SVGAGI. CDR3 sequence: CASSYGGSWVNTEAFF. The CDR3 DNA reads as TGTGCCAGCAGTTACGGGGGGTCCTGGGTGAACACTGAAGCTTTCTTT.

The rearrangement joins TRBV28 to TRBJ1-3; TRBD1 is a possible D gene (5 bases). The CDR3 is made up of 15 amino acids. Germline-derived CDR1 and CDR2 are MDHEN and SYDVKM. Trimming left V 4 bases short and J 4 bases short, with 14 bases between. The DNA for the CDR3 is TGTGCCAGCAGTTCTGGGGCTAGTAAAGGAAACACCATATATTTT. It codes for CASSSGASKGNTIYF.

This clone has only one observation. The CDR3 DNA sequence: TGCGCCAGCAGCCAAGCGCAGGTCACAGATACGCAGTATTTT. Translation gives CASSQAQVTDTQYF. The gene calls are TRBV4-3 and TRBJ2-3; D is unresolved. The CDR3 consists of 14 residues. The germline CDR1 and CDR2 sequences are LGHNA and YSLEER. V lost 1 base to trimming and J lost 2 bases, with 7 bases between them.

The chain carries TRBV25-1 and TRBJ1-2; D remains unclear. With 10 bases removed from V and 7 bases from J, the gap between germline ends came to 19 bases. CDR1 MGHDK and CDR2 SYGVNS come from the germline V gene. The CDR3 has 13 residues. CDR3 protein: CATLGDRLGGYTF. The CDR3 DNA reads as TGTGCCACCCTCGGGGATCGTCTGGGTGGCTACACCTTC.

In the case of this clone: Other DNA sequences in this sample translate to the same CDR3. The CDR3 sequence: CASSVGRGSGNTIYF. CDR3 nucleotide sequence: TGTGCCAGCAGCGTAGGCAGGGGATCAGGAAACACCATATATTTT. The chain uses TRBV9 and TRBJ1-3; D possibly corresponds to TRBD1 (6 bases). Germline V CDR1 and CDR2: SGDLS, YYNGEE. V was cut by 0 bases and J by 4 bases, with 11 bases left in between. The CDR3 is made up of 15 amino acids.

The J gene is TRBJ2-2, the V gene TRBV7-2, with 8 bases that match TRBD2. This CDR3 is 17 amino acids long. J gave up 4 bases and V 1 base, and 8 bases lay outside the gene matches. Germline V CDR1 and CDR2: SGHTA, FQGNSA. The CDR3 DNA follows: TGTGCCAGCAGCTTAGGAGGCGGGGGGACCTCCACCGGGGAGCTGTTTTTT. The encoded protein is CASSLGGGGTSTGELFF. The full variable domain, with the rest looked up from reference TRBV7-2 and TRBJ2-2, is GAGVSQSPSNKVTEKGKDVELRCDPISGHTALYWYRQSLGQGLEFLIYFQGNSAPDKSGLPSDRFSAERTGGSVSTLTIQRTQQEDSAVYLCASSLGGGGTSTGELFFGEGSRLTVL.

The V and J genes are TRBV7-8 and TRBJ1-2; D gene unclear. CDR1 and CDR2 (germline): SGHVS, FQNEAQ. CDR3 length: 15 amino acids. Trimming cost V 0 bases and J 4 bases, with 12 bases left between them. CDR3 residues: CASSLAPSASYGYTF. CDR3 nucleotide sequence: TGTGCCAGCAGCTTAGCGCCCTCAGCGTCCTATGGCTACACCTTC.

V gene TRBV6-5 combines with J gene TRBJ1-1; D is uncertain. The germline gives CDR1 MNHEY, CDR2 SVGAGI. The CDR3 sequence is 13 residues long. Trimming cost V 2 bases and J 1 base, with 5 bases left between them. The CDR3 nucleotides read TGTGCCAGCAGTTACAGGAGGAACACTGAAGCTTTCTTT. Its translation is CASSYRRNTEAFF.

CDR3 DNA: TGCAGCGTTGTTGTCTGGGGGACTAGCGGGAACTCCTACAATGAGCAGTTCTTC. It yields the protein CSVVVWGTSGNSYNEQFF. The V gene is TRBV29-1, the J gene TRBJ2-1; TRBD2 aligns across 13 bases. The CDR3 runs to 18 residues. CDR1 and CDR2 from the germline V gene are SQVTM and ANQGSEA. The V gene end was trimmed by 4 bases and the J gene end by 0 bases; junction bases not matched to a gene: 9.

The rearrangement links TRBV6-5 to TRBJ2-7; 7 bases map to TRBD1. Looked up from germline, CDR1 is MNHEY and CDR2 is SVGAGI. The CDR3 extends over 14 amino acids. V was pared by 4 bases and J by 2 bases, with 5 bases of the junction left unmatched. The CDR3 DNA reads TGTGCCAGCAGTTCGACAGGGCACACCTACGAGCAGTACTTC. Its translation is CASSSTGHTYEQYF.

The genes are TRBV6-5 and TRBJ2-7; D is possibly TRBD2 (6 bases). Trimming removed 1 base from V and 0 bases from J, with 10 bases in between. The V gene's germline CDR1 is MNHEY and CDR2 SVGAGI. The CDR3 is made up of 15 amino acids. The DNA of the CDR3 is TGTGCCAGCAGTTACTACGGGAGATCCTCCTACGAGCAGTACTTC. Translation: CASSYYGRSSYEQYF.

This chain connects TRBV19 to TRBJ1-5, with 8 bases matching TRBD1. This CDR3 contains 13 residues. Per germline, CDR1 LNHDA and CDR2 SQIVND (reference sequence). Trimming removed 10 bases from V and 2 bases from J; junction bases left unmatched: 4. The DNA of the CDR3 is TGTGCCACATCGACAGGGGGCAATCAGCCCCAGCATTTT. This gives the protein CATSTGGNQPQHF. The variable domain in full, with the rest retrieved from reference TRBV19 and TRBJ1-5, is DGGITQSPKYLFRKEGQNVTLSCEQNLNHDAMYWYRQDPGQGLRLIYYSQIVNDFQKGDIAEGYSVSREKKESFPLTVTSAQKNPTAFYLCATSTGGNQPQHFGDGTRLSIL.

The chain links TRBV2 to TRBJ1-1; D is uncertain. Germline lookup yields CDR1 SNHLY and CDR2 FYNNEI. CDR3 length equals 12 residues. V lost 8 bases and J 4 bases, leaving 11 bases between the germline ends. CDR3 bases: TGTGCCAGCCGGAATCCTAGCACTGAAGCTTTCTTT. This gives the protein CASRNPSTEAFF.

CDR3 DNA sequence: TGTGCCAGCAGTGGGGGGAGGGCCGTCTACGAGCAGTACTTC. This translates into CASSGGRAVYEQYF. This chain links TRBV6-5 with TRBJ2-7; 7 nucleotides align to TRBD2. V was pared by 5 bases and J by 3 bases, with 7 bases of the junction left unmatched. The germline CDR1 and CDR2 sequences are MNHEY and SVGAGI. This CDR3 comprises 14 residues.

This rearrangement joins TRBV25-1 to TRBJ1-4; D is possibly TRBD1 (5 bases). This CDR3 region has 14 residues. V was shortened by 3 bases and J by 3 bases, with 8 bases between the two germline ends. Germline CDR1 is MGHDK and CDR2 is SYGVNS. In nucleotides, the CDR3 is TGTGCCAGCAGTGACGACAGTCCTAATGAAAAACTGTTTTTT. It codes for CASSDDSPNEKLFF.